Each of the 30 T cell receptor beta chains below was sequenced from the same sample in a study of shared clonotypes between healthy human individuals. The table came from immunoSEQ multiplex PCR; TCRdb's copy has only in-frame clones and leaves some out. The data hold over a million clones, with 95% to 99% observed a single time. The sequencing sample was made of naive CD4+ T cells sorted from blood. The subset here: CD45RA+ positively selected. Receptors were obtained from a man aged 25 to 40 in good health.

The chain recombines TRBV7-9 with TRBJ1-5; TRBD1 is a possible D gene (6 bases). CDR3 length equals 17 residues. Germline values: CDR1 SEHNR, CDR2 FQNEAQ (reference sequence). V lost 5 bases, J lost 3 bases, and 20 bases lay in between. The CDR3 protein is CASSMGGESNDNQPQHF. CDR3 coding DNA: TGTGCCAGCAGCATGGGGGGCGAATCGAATGACAATCAGCCCCAGCATTTT.

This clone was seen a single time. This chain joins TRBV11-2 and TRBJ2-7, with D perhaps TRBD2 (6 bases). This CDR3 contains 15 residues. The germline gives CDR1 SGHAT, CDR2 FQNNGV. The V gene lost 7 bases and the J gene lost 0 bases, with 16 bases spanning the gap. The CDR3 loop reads CASIDSGVFSYEQYF. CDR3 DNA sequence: TGTGCCAGCATTGATTCGGGGGTCTTCTCCTACGAGCAGTACTTC.

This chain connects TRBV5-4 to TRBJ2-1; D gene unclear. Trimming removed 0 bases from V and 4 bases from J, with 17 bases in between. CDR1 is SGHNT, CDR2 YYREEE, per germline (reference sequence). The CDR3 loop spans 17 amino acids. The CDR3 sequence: CASSLDPRQVHYNEQFF. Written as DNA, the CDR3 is TGTGCCAGCAGCTTGGACCCCAGGCAGGTGCATTACAATGAGCAGTTCTTC. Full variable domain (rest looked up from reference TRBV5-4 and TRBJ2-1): ETGVTQSPTHLIKTRGQQVTLRCSSQSGHNTVSWYQQALGQGPQFIFQYYREEENGRGNFPPRFSGLQFPNYSSELNVNALELDDSALYLCASSLDPRQVHYNEQFFGPGTRLTVL.

The CDR3, as DNA: TGTGCCAGTGGCCCCGGGGGACAGGGAGGCGAGCAGTACTTC. Amino acid sequence: CASGPGGQGGEQYF. V and J are TRBV19 and TRBJ2-7, with 9 bases that match TRBD1. CDR1 and CDR2 from the germline V gene are LNHDA and SQIVND (reference sequence). This CDR3 has 14 amino acids. V trimming: 8 bases; J trimming: 6 bases; junction bases outside the gene matches: 11.

CDR3 in amino acids: CASSVAWSGGTDTQYF. The CDR3 coding sequence is TGTGCCAGCAGCGTAGCATGGTCAGGGGGCACAGATACGCAGTATTTT. The V and J genes are TRBV9 and TRBJ2-3; D might be TRBD1 (6 bases). Per germline, CDR1 SGDLS and CDR2 YYNGEE. V lost 0 bases and J 1 base, leaving 12 bases between the germline ends. CDR3 length: 16 amino acids.

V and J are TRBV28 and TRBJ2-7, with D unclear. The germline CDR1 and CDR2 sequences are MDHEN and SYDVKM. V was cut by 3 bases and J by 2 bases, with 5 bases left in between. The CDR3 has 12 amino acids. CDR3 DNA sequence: TGTGCCAGCAGTTTCACTACCTACGAGCAGTACTTC. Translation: CASSFTTYEQYF.

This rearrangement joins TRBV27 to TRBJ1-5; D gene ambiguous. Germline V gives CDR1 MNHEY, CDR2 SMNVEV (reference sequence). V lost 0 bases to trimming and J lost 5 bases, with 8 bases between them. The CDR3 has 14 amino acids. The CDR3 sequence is CASSLSIGYQPQHF. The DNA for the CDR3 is TGTGCCAGCAGTTTATCGATTGGATATCAGCCCCAGCATTTT.

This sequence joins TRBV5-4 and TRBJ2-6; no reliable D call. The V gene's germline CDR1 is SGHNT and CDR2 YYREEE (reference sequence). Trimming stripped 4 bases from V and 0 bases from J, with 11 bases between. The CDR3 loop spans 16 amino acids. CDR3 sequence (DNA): TGTGCCAGCAGCCCCGGCAGCTACTCTGGGGCCAACGTCCTGACTTTC. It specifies CASSPGSYSGANVLTF. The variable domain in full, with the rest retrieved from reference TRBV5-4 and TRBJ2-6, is ETGVTQSPTHLIKTRGQQVTLRCSSQSGHNTVSWYQQALGQGPQFIFQYYREEENGRGNFPPRFSGLQFPNYSSELNVNALELDDSALYLCASSPGSYSGANVLTFGAGSRLTVL.

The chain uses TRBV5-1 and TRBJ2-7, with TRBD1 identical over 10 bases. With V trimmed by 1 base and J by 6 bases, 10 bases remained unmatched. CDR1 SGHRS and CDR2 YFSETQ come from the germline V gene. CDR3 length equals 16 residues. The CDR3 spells CASSLRTGTGVSEQYF. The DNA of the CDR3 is TGCGCCAGCAGCTTGAGAACCGGGACAGGGGTAAGCGAGCAGTACTTC.

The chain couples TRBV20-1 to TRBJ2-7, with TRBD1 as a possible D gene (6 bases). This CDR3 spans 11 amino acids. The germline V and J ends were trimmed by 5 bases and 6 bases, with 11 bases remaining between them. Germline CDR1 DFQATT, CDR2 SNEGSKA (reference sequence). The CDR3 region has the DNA TGCAGTGCTCGGGGACACAGCGAGCAGTACTTC. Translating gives CSARGHSEQYF.

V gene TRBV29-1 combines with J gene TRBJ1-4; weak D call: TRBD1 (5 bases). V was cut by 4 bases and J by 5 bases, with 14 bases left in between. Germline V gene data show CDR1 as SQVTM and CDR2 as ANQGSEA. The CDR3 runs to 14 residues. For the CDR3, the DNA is TGCAGCGTTGTCAGGCAGGGTCCGAATGAAAAACTGTTTTTT. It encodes CSVVRQGPNEKLFF.

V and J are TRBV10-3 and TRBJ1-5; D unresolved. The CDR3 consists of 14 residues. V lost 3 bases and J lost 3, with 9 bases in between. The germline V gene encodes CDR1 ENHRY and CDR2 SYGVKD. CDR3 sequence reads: CAISDAQNNQPQHF. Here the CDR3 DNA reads TGTGCCATCAGTGACGCACAGAACAATCAGCCCCAGCATTTT.

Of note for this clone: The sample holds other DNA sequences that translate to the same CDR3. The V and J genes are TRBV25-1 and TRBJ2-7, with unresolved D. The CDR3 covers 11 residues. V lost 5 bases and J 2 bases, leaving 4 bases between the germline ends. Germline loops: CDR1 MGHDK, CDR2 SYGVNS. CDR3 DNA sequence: TGTGCCAGCAGTCGTACCTACGAGCAGTACTTC. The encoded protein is CASSRTYEQYF.

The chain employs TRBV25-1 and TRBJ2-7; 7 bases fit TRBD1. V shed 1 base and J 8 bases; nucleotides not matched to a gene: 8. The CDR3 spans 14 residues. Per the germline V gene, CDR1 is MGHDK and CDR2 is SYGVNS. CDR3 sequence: CASSEFHTGAQQYF. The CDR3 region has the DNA TGTGCCAGCAGTGAATTCCACACAGGGGCTCAGCAGTACTTC.

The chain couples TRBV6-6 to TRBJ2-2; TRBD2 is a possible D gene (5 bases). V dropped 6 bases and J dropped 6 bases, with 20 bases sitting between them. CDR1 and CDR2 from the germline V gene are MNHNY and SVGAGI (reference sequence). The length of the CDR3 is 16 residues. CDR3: CASRARVVGIPGELFF. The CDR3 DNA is TGTGCCAGCAGGGCGCGGGTTGTGGGTATCCCCGGGGAGCTGTTTTTT.

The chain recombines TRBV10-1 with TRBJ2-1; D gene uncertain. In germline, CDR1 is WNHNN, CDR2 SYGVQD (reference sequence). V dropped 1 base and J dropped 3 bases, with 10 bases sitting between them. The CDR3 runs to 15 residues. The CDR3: CASSEYRRFYNEQFF. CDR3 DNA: TGCGCCAGCAGTGAGTATCGACGGTTCTACAATGAGCAGTTCTTC.

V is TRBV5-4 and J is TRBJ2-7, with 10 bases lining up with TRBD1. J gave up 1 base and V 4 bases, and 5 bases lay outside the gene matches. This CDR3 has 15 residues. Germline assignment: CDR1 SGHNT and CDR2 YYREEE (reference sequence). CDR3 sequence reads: CASSPPDRGSYEQYF. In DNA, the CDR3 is TGTGCCAGCAGCCCACCGGACAGGGGGTCCTACGAGCAGTACTTC.

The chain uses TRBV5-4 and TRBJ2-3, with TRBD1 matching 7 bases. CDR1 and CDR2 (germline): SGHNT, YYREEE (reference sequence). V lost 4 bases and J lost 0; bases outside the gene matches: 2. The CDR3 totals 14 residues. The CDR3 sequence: CASSRGQSTDTQYF. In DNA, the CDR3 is TGTGCCAGCAGCCGGGGACAGAGCACAGATACGCAGTATTTT.

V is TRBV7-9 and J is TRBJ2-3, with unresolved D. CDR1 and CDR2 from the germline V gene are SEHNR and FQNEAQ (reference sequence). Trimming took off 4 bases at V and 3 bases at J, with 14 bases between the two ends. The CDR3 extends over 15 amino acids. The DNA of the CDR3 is TGTGCCAGCAGCTCCGCGCTACGTGGTACAGATACGCAGTATTTT. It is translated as CASSSALRGTDTQYF. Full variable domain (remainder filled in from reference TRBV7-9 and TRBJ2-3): DTGVSQNPRHKITKRGQNVTFRCDPISEHNRLYWYRQTLGQGPEFLTYFQNEAQLEKSRLLSDRFSAERPKGSFSTLEIQRTEQGDSAMYLCASSSALRGTDTQYFGPGTRLTVL.

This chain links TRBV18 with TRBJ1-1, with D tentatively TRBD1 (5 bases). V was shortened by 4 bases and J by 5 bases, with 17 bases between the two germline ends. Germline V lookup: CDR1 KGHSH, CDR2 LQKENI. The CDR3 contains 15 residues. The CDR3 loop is CASSLSTDLGTEAFF. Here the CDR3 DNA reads TGTGCCAGCTCACTGTCGACAGACTTAGGGACTGAAGCTTTCTTT.

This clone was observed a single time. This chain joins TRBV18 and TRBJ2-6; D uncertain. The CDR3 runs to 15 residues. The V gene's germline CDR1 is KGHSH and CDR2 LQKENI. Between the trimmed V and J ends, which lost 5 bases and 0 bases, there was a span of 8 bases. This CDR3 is CASSATNSGANVLTF. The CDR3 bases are TGTGCCAGCTCAGCGACAAACTCTGGGGCCAACGTCCTGACTTTC.

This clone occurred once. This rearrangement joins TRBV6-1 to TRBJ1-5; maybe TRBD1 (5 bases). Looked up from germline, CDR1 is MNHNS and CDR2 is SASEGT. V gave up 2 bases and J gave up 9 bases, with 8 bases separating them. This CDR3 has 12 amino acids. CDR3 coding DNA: TGTGCCAGCAGTGAATCGGGGACGCCCCAGCATTTT. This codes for CASSESGTPQHF.

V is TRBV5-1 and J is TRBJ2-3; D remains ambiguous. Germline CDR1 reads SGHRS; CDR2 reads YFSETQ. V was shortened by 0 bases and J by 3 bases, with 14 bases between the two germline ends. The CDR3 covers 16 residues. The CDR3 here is CASSLASDLRTDTQYF. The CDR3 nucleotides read TGCGCCAGCAGCTTGGCGTCAGACTTAAGGACAGATACGCAGTATTTT. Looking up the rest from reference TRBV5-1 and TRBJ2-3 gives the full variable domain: KAGVTQTPRYLIKTRGQQVTLSCSPISGHRSVSWYQQTPGQGLQFLFEYFSETQRNKGNFPGRFSGRQFSNSRSEMNVSTLELGDSALYLCASSLASDLRTDTQYFGPGTRLTVL.

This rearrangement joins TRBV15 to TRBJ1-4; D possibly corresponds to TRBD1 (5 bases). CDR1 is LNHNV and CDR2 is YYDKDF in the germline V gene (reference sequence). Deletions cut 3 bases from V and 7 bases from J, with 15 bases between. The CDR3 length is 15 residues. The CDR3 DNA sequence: TGTGCCACCAGCAGGCCCACAGGAGTCTCTGAAAAACTGTTTTTT. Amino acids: CATSRPTGVSEKLFF.

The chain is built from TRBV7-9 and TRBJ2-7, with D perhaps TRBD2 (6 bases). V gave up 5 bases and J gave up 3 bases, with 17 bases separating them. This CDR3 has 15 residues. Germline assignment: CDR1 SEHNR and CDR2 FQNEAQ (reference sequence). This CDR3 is CASSLPRGGSYEQYF. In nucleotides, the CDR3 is TGTGCCAGCAGCCTACCCCGGGGAGGAAGCTACGAGCAGTACTTC.

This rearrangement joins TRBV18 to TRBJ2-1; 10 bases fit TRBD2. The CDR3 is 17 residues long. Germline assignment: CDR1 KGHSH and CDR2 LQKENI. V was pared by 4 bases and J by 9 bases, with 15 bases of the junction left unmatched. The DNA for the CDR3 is TGTGCCAGCTCACTCCGAATAGCGGGAGGTCTAGGGGGTGAGCAGTTCTTC. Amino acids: CASSLRIAGGLGGEQFF.

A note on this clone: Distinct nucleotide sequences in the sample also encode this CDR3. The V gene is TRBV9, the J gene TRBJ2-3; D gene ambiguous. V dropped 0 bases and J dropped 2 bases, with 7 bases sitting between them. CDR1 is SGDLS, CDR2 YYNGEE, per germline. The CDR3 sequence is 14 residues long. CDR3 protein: CASSVGPATDTQYF. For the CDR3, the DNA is TGTGCCAGCAGCGTAGGCCCCGCCACAGATACGCAGTATTTT.

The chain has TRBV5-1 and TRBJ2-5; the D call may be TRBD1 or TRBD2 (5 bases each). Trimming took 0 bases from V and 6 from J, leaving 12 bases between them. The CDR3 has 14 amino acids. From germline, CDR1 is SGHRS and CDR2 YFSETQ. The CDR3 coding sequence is TGCGCCAGCAGCTTGGATCAGGGACGACAGACCCAGTACTTC. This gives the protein CASSLDQGRQTQYF.

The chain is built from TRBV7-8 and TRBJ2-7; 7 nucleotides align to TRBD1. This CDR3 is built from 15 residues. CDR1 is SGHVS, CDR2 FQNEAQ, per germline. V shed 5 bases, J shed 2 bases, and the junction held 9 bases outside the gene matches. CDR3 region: CASSLNPGQPYEQYF. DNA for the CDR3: TGTGCCAGCAGCCTAAATCCGGGACAGCCCTACGAGCAGTACTTC. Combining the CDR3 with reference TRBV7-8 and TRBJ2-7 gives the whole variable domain GAGVSQSPRYKVAKRGQDVALRCDPISGHVSLFWYQQALGQGPEFLTYFQNEAQLDKSGLPSDRFFAERPEGSVSTLKIQRTQQEDSAVYLCASSLNPGQPYEQYFGPGTRLTVT.

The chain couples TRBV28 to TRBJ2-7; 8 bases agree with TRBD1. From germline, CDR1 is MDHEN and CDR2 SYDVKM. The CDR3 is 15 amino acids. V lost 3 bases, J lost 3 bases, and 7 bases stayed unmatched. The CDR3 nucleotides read TGTGCCAGCAGTTTGGCAGGGGGCGTAAGCTACGAGCAGTACTTC. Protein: CASSLAGGVSYEQYF.